Following are 17 T cell receptor beta chains from one sample sequenced in a study of OX40 agonist ivuxolimab in advanced cancers. The repertoire was sequenced with immunoSEQ multiplex PCR; TCRdb's copy has only in-frame clones and lacks some. The sample has just under 20,000 clones, 74% seen once; the top ten hold roughly 34%. Sample: CD4+ or CD8+ T cells sorted from blood, taken in a trial of the OX40 agonist ivuxolimab. These TCRs come from an adult with an advanced solid tumor such as melanoma, head and neck, liver or kidney cancer.

V gene TRBV5-8 combines with J gene TRBJ2-7; tentatively, D is TRBD1 or TRBD2 (5 bases each). CDR1 is SGHTS and CDR2 is YDEGEE in the germline V gene. V was shortened by 2 bases and J by 2 bases, with 14 bases between the two germline ends. This CDR3 region has 15 residues. The CDR3 here is CASSFPLSGPYEQYF. CDR3 in DNA: TGTGCCAGCAGCTTCCCTCTTTCGGGACCCTACGAGCAGTACTTC.

The J gene is TRBJ2-5, the V gene TRBV5-1; TRBD2 matches at 10 bases. Trimming cost V 0 bases and J 3 bases; bases outside gene matches: 5. The CDR3 loop spans 16 amino acids. CDR1 SGHRS and CDR2 YFSETQ come from the germline V gene. CDR3 sequence reads: CASSLGPGLAEETQYF. CDR3 nucleotides: TGCGCCAGCAGCTTGGGTCCCGGACTAGCGGAAGAGACCCAGTACTTC.

J is TRBJ2-1 and V is TRBV4-3; TRBD1 agrees at 7 bases. The V segment lost 0 bases and the J segment 1 base; nucleotides outside the gene matches: 0. Germline CDR1 reads LGHNA; CDR2 reads YSLEER. The CDR3 contains 15 residues. The CDR3 is CASSQDRGSYNEQFF. For the CDR3, the DNA is TGCGCCAGCAGCCAAGACAGGGGGTCCTACAATGAGCAGTTCTTC.

This clone was seen more than once but under ten times. This chain uses TRBV18 with TRBJ1-1, with D unresolved. The CDR3 sequence is 14 residues long. The ends were cut back, 3 bases at V and 1 base at J, with 9 bases in the middle. Germline V gene lookup returns CDR1 KGHSH and CDR2 LQKENI. CDR3 DNA sequence: TGTGCCAGCTCACCGGGGTTCACGAACACTGAAGCTTTCTTT. Translation: CASSPGFTNTEAFF.

The J gene is TRBJ1-1, the V gene TRBV19; perhaps TRBD1 as D (5 bases). The ends were cut back, 1 base at V and 10 bases at J, with 13 bases in the middle. The CDR3 spans 13 residues. Germline assignment: CDR1 LNHDA and CDR2 SQIVND (reference sequence). The chain's CDR3 is CASSIGVAGPAFF. The CDR3 DNA sequence: TGTGCCAGTAGTATAGGTGTGGCAGGGCCAGCTTTCTTT.

By share of the sample, this clone is medium-sized. The rearrangement joins TRBV6-1 to TRBJ1-2; D is ambiguous. The V end lost 10 bases, the J end lost 2 bases, and 8 bases lay between the germline ends. The CDR3 covers 11 residues. Germline lookup yields CDR1 MNHNS and CDR2 SASEGT. CDR3 sequence: CAISVNYGYTF. The DNA of the CDR3 is TGTGCCATCTCCGTAAACTATGGCTACACCTTC.

This clone was observed a single time. V is TRBV7-6 and J is TRBJ2-3; 10 bases fit TRBD2. The germline gives CDR1 SGHVS, CDR2 FNYEAQ. V was clipped by 5 bases and J by 1 base; unmatched bases: 9. The CDR3 contains 17 residues. CDR3 sequence: CASSPVLGTSGTDTQYF. The CDR3, as DNA: TGTGCCAGCAGCCCCGTCCTTGGGACTAGCGGCACAGATACGCAGTATTTT.

The CDR3 spells CASGGRDEQYF. In nucleotides, the CDR3 is TGCGCCAGCGGGGGAAGGGACGAGCAGTACTTC. The chain employs TRBV10-2 and TRBJ2-7; the D call may be TRBD1 or TRBD2 (5 bases each). The CDR3 is 11 amino acids. Trimming took off 8 bases at V and 5 bases at J, with 10 bases between the two ends. Per the germline V gene, CDR1 is WSHSY and CDR2 is SAAADI.

The V and J genes are TRBV9 and TRBJ2-6; TRBD1 matches 8 bases. Germline CDR1 reads SGDLS; CDR2 reads YYNGEE. Trimming at V came to 4 bases and at J to 0 bases, leaving 9 bases not matched to a gene. The CDR3 consists of 18 residues. The CDR3 region is CASSLLGQVTSGANVLTF. The CDR3 DNA reads as TGTGCCAGCAGCCTGTTGGGACAGGTTACCTCTGGGGCCAACGTCCTGACTTTC. Using reference TRBV9 and TRBJ2-6 for the parts outside the CDR3, the full variable domain is DSGVTQTPKHLITATGQRVTLRCSPRSGDLSVYWYQQSLDQGLQFLIQYYNGEERAKGNILERFSAQQFPDLHSELNLSSLELGDSALYFCASSLLGQVTSGANVLTFGAGSRLTVL.

Here the CDR3 DNA reads TGTGCCAGCAGTCGGTCGACAGCCGAGAAGGGCCTAAATCAGCCCCAGCATTTT. Translation gives CASSRSTAEKGLNQPQHF. The chain recombines TRBV27 with TRBJ1-5; tentatively, D is TRBD1 (5 bases). This CDR3 is built from 18 residues. Germline V CDR1 and CDR2: MNHEY, SMNVEV (reference sequence). Trimming took off 5 bases at V and 4 bases at J, with 24 bases between the two ends.

The rearrangement joins TRBV12-5 to TRBJ1-3; no clear D. Germline assignment: CDR1 LGHNT and CDR2 FRNRAP. V dropped 7 bases and J dropped 0 bases, with 16 bases sitting between them. The CDR3 contains 16 residues. In nucleotides, the CDR3 is TGTGCTAGTGCCCTCCCCGGCAGGCCCTCTGGAAACACCATATATTTT. Amino acids: CASALPGRPSGNTIYF.

V is TRBV21-1 and J is TRBJ2-7; the D call of TRBD1 is as the table states it, not checked on the DNA. TRBV21-1 is reported as a pseudogene. The CDR3 runs 16 residues. CDR3 protein: CASSKADRWAAYEQYF. CDR3 sequence (DNA): TGTGCCAGCAGCAAAGCCGACAGGTGGGCCGCCTACGAGCAGTACTTC.

The genes are TRBV4-2 and TRBJ2-7; possibly TRBD1 for D (6 bases). V shed 3 bases and J shed 3 bases, with 15 bases lying between them. The CDR3 has 15 residues. Germline CDR1 and CDR2: LGHNA and YNFKEQ. The CDR3: CASSQYRDTVYEQYF. DNA for the CDR3: TGTGCCAGCAGCCAGTATAGGGACACCGTCTACGAGCAGTACTTC.

This clone has only a few counts. The chain couples TRBV4-1 to TRBJ1-5; D is possibly TRBD1 (5 bases). The CDR3 extends over 15 amino acids. Germline lookup yields CDR1 MGHRA and CDR2 YSYEKL. The ends were cut back, 1 base at V and 1 base at J, with 8 bases in the middle. The DNA of the CDR3 is TGCGCCAGCAGCCAAGGATGGGGCAGCAATCAGCCCCAGCATTTT. This sequence encodes CASSQGWGSNQPQHF.

The J gene is TRBJ2-6, the V gene TRBV7-2; tentative D call: TRBD1 (5 bases). In germline, CDR1 is SGHTA, CDR2 FQGNSA. Trimming cost V 4 bases and J 4 bases, with 8 bases left between them. CDR3 length: 14 amino acids. CDR3 nucleotides: TGTGCCAGCAGCTCAGGGATAGGGGCCAACGTCCTGACTTTC. It specifies CASSSGIGANVLTF. Looking up the rest from reference TRBV7-2 and TRBJ2-6 gives the full variable domain: GAGVSQSPSNKVTEKGKDVELRCDPISGHTALYWYRQSLGQGLEFLIYFQGNSAPDKSGLPSDRFSAERTGGSVSTLTIQRTQQEDSAVYLCASSSGIGANVLTFGAGSRLTVL.

The V gene is TRBV5-6, the J gene TRBJ2-3; D is perhaps TRBD2 (6 bases). The germline CDR1 and CDR2 sequences are SGHDT and YYEEEE. The CDR3 is 16 residues long. With 2 bases removed from V and 3 bases from J, the gap between germline ends came to 16 bases. CDR3 coding DNA: TGTGCCAGCAGCTTCCTCGCGGGGAGCGATACAGATACGCAGTATTTT. This translates into CASSFLAGSDTDTQYF.

The chain combines TRBV28 with TRBJ2-1; 9 nucleotides agree with TRBD1. CDR1 is MDHEN, CDR2 SYDVKM, per germline. V gave up 1 base and J gave up 9 bases; unmatched junction bases: 7. The CDR3 runs to 15 residues. The CDR3 DNA is TGTGCCAGCAGTTTATCCTGGGACAGGGAGAGTGAGCAGTTCTTC. As protein: CASSLSWDRESEQFF. Supplemented by reference TRBV28 and TRBJ2-1, the full variable domain reads DVKVTQSSRYLVKRTGEKVFLECVQDMDHENMFWYRQDPGLGLRLIYFSYDVKMKEKGDIPEGYSVSREKKERFSLILESASTNQTSMYLCASSLSWDRESEQFFGPGTRLTVL.